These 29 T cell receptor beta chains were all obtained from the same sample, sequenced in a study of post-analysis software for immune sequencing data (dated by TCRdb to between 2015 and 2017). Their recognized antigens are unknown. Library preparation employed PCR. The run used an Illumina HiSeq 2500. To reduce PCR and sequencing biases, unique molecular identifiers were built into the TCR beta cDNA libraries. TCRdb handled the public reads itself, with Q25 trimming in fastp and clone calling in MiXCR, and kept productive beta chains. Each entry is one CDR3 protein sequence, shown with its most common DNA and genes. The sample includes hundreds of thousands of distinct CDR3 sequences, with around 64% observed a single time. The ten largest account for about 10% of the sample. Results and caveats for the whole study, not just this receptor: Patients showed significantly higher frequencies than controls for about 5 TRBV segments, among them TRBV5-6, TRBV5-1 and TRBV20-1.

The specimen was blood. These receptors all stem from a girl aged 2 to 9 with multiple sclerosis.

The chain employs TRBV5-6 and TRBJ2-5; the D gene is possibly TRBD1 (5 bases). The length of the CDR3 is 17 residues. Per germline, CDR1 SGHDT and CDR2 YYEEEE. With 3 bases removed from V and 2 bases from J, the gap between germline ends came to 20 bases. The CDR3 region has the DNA TGTGCCAGCAGCTACCTATTCAACAGGAATGCTCAAGAGACCCAGTACTTC. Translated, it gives CASSYLFNRNAQETQYF. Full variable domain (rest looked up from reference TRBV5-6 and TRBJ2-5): DAGVTQSPTHLIKTRGQQVTLRCSPKSGHDTVSWYQQALGQGPQFIFQYYEEEERQRGNFPDRFSGHQFPNYSSELNVNALLLGDSALYLCASSYLFNRNAQETQYFGPGTRLLVL.

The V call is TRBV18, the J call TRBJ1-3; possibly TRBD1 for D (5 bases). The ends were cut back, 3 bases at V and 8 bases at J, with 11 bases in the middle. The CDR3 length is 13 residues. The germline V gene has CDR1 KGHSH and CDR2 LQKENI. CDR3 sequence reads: CASSPMGRDTIYF. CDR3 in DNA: TGTGCCAGCTCACCGATGGGGCGCGACACCATATATTTT.

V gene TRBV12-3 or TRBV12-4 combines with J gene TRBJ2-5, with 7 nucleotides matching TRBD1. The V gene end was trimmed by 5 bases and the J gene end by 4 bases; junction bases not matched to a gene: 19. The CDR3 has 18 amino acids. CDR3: CASSPTGQPMGVRETQYF. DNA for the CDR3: TGTGCCAGCAGTCCCACGGGACAGCCGATGGGTGTTCGAGAGACCCAGTACTTC.

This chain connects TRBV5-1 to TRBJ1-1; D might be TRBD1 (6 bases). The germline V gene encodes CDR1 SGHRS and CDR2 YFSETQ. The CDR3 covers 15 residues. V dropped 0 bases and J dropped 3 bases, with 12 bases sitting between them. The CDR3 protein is CASSLGGAEDTEAFF. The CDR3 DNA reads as TGCGCCAGCAGCTTGGGGGGGGCCGAGGACACTGAAGCTTTCTTT.

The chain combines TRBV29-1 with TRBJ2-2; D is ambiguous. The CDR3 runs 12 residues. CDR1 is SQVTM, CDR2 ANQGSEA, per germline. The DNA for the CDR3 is TGCGTCCTGTCCGACGGCCCCGGGGAGCTGTTTTTT. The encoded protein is CVLSDGPGELFF.

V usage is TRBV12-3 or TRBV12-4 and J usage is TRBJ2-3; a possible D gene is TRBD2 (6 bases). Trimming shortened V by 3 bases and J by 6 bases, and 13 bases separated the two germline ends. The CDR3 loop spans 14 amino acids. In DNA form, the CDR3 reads TGTGCCAGCAGTTTTGGAGGGGAACGGGATACGCAGTATTTT. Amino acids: CASSFGGERDTQYF.

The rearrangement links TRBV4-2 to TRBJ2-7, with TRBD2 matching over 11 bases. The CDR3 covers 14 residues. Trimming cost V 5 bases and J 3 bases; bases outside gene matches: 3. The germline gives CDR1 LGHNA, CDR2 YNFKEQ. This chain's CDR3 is CASSKLAGDYEQYF. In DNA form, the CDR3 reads TGTGCCAGCAGCAAACTAGCGGGAGACTACGAGCAGTACTTC.

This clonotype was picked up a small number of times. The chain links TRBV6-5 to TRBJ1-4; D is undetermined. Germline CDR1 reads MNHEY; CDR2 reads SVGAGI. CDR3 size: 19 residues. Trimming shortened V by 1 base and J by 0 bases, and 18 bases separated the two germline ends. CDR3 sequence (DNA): TGTGCCAGCAGTTACTTTCCTCATTTGGGCCATGCAACTAATGAAAAACTGTTTTTT. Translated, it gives CASSYFPHLGHATNEKLFF.

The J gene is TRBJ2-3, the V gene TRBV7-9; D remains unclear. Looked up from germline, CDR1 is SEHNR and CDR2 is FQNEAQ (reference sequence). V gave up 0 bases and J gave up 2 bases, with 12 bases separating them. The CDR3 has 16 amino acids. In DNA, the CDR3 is TGTGCCAGCAGCTTAGCGTCGAGTATACCCACAGATACGCAGTATTTT. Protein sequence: CASSLASSIPTDTQYF.

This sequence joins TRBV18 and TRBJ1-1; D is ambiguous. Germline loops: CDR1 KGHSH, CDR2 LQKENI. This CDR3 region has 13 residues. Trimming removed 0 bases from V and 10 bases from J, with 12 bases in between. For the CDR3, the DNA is TGTGCCAGCTCACCACCCGCAGGAAGCCGAGCTTTCTTT. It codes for CASSPPAGSRAFF.

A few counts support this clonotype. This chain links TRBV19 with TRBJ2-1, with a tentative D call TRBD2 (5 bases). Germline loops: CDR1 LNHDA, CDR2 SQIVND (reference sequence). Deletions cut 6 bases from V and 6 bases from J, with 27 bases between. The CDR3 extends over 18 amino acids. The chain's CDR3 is CASSPLRLRERAGNEQFF. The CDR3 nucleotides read TGTGCCAGTAGCCCTTTAAGGCTTAGGGAGAGGGCGGGCAATGAGCAGTTCTTC.

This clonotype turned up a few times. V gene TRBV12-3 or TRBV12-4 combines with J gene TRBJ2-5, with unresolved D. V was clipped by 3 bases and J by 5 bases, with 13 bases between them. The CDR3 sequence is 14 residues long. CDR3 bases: TGTGCCAGCAGTTTGGGCAGCTCAACCGAGACCCAGTACTTC. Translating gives CASSLGSSTETQYF.

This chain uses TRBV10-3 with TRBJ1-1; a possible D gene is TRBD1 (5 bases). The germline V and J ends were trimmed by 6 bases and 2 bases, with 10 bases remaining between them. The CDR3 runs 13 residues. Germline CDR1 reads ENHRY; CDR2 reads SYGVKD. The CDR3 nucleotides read TGTGCCATCAGGGGGGTCCTAAACACTGAAGCTTTCTTT. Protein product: CAIRGVLNTEAFF.

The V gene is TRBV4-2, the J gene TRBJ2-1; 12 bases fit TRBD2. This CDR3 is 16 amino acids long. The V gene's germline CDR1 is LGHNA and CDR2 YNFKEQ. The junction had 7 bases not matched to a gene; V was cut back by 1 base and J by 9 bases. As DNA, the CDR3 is TGTGCCAGCAGCCAAGGCCTAGCGGGAGGGGCGGGTGAGCAGTTCTTC. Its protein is CASSQGLAGGAGEQFF.

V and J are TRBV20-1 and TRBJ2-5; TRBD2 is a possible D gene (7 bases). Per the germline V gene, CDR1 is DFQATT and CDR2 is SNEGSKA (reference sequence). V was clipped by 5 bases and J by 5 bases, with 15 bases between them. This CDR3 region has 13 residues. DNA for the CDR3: TGCAGTGCTCCGTCGGGGGGCCGCGAGACCCAGTACTTC. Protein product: CSAPSGGRETQYF.

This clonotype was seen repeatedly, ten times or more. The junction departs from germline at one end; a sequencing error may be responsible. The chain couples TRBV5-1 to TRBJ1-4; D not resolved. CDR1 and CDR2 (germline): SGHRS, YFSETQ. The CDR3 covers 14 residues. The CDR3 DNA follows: TGTGCCAGCAGCTTGGGAGCAACTAATGAAAAACTGTTTTTT. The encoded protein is CASSLGATNEKLFF.

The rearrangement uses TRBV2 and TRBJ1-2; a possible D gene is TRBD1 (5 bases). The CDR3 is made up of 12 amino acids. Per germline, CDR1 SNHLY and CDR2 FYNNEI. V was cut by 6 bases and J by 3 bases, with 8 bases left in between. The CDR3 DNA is TGTGCCAGCAGGGACAACGACTATGGCTACACCTTC. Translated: CASRDNDYGYTF.

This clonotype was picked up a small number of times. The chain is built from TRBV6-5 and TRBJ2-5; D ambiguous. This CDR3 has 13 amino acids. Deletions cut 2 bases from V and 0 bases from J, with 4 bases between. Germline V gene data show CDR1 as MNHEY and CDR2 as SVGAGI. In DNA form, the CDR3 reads TGTGCCAGCAGTTACACGTACCAAGAGACCCAGTACTTC. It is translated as CASSYTYQETQYF.

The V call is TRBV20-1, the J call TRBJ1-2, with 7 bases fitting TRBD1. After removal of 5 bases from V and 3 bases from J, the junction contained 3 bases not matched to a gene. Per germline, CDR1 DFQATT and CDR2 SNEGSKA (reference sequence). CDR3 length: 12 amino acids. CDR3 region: CSARDRYYGYTF. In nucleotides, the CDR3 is TGCAGTGCTCGGGACAGATACTATGGCTACACCTTC.

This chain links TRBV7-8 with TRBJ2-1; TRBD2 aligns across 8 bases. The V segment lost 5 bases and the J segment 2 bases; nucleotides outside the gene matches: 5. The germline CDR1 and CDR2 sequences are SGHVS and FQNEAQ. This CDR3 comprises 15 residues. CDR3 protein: CASSGSGSPYNEQFF. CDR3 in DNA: TGTGCCAGCAGCGGGAGCGGGAGTCCCTACAATGAGCAGTTCTTC. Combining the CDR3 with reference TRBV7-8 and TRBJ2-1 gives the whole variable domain GAGVSQSPRYKVAKRGQDVALRCDPISGHVSLFWYQQALGQGPEFLTYFQNEAQLDKSGLPSDRFFAERPEGSVSTLKIQRTQQEDSAVYLCASSGSGSPYNEQFFGPGTRLTVL.

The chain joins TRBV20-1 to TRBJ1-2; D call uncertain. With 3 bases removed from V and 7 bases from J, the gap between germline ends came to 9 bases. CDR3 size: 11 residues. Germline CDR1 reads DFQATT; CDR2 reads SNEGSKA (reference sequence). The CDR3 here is CSARVFGGYTF. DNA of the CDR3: TGCAGTGCTAGGGTCTTTGGTGGCTACACCTTC.

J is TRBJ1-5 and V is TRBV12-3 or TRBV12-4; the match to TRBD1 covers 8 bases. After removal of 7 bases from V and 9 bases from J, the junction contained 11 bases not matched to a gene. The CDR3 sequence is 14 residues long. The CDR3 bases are TGTGCCAGCACCACGACAGGGGAGGGCAGGCCCCAGCATTTT. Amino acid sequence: CASTTTGEGRPQHF.

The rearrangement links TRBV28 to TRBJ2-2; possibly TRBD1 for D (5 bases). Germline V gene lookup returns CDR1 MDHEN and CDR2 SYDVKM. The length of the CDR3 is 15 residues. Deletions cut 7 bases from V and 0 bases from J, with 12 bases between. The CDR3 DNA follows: TGTGCCAGCAACTCCCGACAGACGAACACCGGGGAGCTGTTTTTT. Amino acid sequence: CASNSRQTNTGELFF.

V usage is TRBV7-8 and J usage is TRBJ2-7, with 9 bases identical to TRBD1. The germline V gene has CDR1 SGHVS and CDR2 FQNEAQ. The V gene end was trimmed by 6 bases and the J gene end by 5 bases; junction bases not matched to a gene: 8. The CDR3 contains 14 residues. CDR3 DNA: TGTGCCAGCAGGGCGGGACAGGGCTCGGACGAGCAGTACTTC. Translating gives CASRAGQGSDEQYF.

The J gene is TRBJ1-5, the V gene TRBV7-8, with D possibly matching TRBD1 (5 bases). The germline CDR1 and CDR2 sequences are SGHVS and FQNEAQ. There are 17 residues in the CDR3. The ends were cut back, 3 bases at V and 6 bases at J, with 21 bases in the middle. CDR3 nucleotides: TGTGCCAGCAGCTTCTTAACTCGGCAGGGACTCCGTCAGCCCCAGCATTTT. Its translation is CASSFLTRQGLRQPQHF. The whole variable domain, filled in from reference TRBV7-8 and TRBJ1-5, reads GAGVSQSPRYKVAKRGQDVALRCDPISGHVSLFWYQQALGQGPEFLTYFQNEAQLDKSGLPSDRFFAERPEGSVSTLKIQRTQQEDSAVYLCASSFLTRQGLRQPQHFGDGTRLSIL.

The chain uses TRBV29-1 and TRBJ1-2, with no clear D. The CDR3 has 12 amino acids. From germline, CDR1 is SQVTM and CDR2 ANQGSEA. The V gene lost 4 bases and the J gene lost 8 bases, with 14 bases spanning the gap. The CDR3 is CSVGERAGGYTF. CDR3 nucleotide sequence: TGCAGCGTTGGCGAGAGGGCTGGGGGCTACACCTTC.

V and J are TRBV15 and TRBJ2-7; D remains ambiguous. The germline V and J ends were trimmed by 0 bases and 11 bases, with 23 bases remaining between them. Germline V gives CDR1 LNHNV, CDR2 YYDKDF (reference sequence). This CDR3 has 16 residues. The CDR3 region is CATSRDLEPPISLEYF. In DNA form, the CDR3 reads TGTGCCACCAGCAGAGATCTCGAGCCCCCCATATCTTTGGAGTACTTC.

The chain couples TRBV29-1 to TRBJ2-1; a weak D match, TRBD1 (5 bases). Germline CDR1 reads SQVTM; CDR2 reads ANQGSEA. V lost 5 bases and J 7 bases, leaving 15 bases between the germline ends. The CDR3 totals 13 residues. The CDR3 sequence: CSVSGVRVNEQFF. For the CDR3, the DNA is TGCAGCGTTTCGGGTGTCAGGGTTAATGAGCAGTTCTTC.

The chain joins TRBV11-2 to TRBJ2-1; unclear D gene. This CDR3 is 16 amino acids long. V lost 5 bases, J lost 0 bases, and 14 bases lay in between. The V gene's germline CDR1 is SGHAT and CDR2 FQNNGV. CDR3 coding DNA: TGTGCCAGCAGCCTAAATGAGTACAGCTCCTACAATGAGCAGTTCTTC. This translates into CASSLNEYSSYNEQFF. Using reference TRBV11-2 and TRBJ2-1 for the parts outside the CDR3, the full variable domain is EAGVAQSPRYKIIEKRQSVAFWCNPISGHATLYWYQQILGQGPKLLIQFQNNGVVDDSQLPKDRFSAERLKGVDSTLKIQPAKLEDSAVYLCASSLNEYSSYNEQFFGPGTRLTVL.